The TCR beta chain under discussion was sequenced for a study of blood T cells in healthy people across ages. Then a second PCR, running about 6 to 11 cycles, was carried out with a sample-barcoded 5' primer and a J-beta primer mix. TCRdb processed the 5' RACE reads anew with MiXCR; each CDR3 protein has one entry. The sample records 1,300,000 or so distinct CDR3 sequences, almost 60% being singletons. CDR3 size: 15 residues. Trimming stripped 3 bases from V and 3 bases from J, with 14 bases between. The chain carries TRBV12-3 or TRBV12-4 and TRBJ1-1, with a weak D call TRBD1 (5 bases). This TCR was recovered from a man aged 18-30 years in good health. The specimen was blood. The CDR3 nucleotides read TGTGCCAGCAGTTTCTGGGCAGGGACGGACACTGAAGCTTTCTTT. This sequence encodes CASSFWAGTDTEAFF.